The source of this T cell receptor beta chain is a study of a mutant IDH1 vaccine in newly diagnosed glioma. Study at large: During weeks 1, 3, 5, 7, 11, 15, 19 and 23, patients received eight vaccinations. Vaccine dosing followed radiotherapy by 4-6 weeks, or accompanied temozolomide cycles.

Assay: immunoSEQ multiplex PCR; the TCRdb copy retains only in-frame clones and omits some. This table holds 110,000 or so clones, around 90% found once. Time point described: week 11, during vaccination. The vaccine gave 300 ug of a 20-mer mutant IDH1 peptide subcutaneously per dose. Concerning this clone itself: What it binds is not known.

The CDR3 extends over 17 amino acids. Germline values: CDR1 SGHRS, CDR2 YFSETQ. V lost 0 bases and J lost 5; bases outside the gene matches: 9. Study conclusions and caveats: Vaccine-induced immune responses occurred in 93.3% of patients.

Sequenced material: PBMCs, taken from a glioma patient whose treatment included an IDH1 peptide vaccine. The chain couples TRBV5-1 to TRBJ2-2; 8 bases are shared with TRBD2. This TCR came from a woman in her forties or fifties with glioma. CDR3 protein: CASSLGPTGGGTGELFF. CDR3 in DNA: TGCGCCAGCAGCTTGGGGCCCACTGGCGGGGGGACCGGGGAGCTGTTTTTT.